The 10 T cell receptor beta chains below were found in one sample sequenced in a study of cytomegalovirus exposure and HLA in healthy donors. 13 Jbeta primers and 60 Vbeta primers were used for the PCR. Sequenced by immunoSEQ multiplex PCR; TCRdb stores in-frame clones only, minus some. The sample has about 100,000 clones; approximately 85% are singletons. The material sequenced was PBMCs. The receptors here all came from a young man in good health and CMV-seronegative.

The chain recombines TRBV30 with TRBJ2-1; 8 bases align to TRBD1. The CDR3 has 16 residues. V gave up 3 bases and J gave up 7 bases; unmatched junction bases: 14. Looked up from germline, CDR1 is GTSNPN and CDR2 is SVGIG (reference sequence). CDR3 DNA: TGTGCCTGGAGCGACGGTCAGGGGGCGTCGGGGAATGAGCAGTTCTTC. This encodes CAWSDGQGASGNEQFF.

The V and J genes are TRBV7-9 and TRBJ2-5; TRBD2 agrees at 7 bases. V trimming: 5 bases; J trimming: 2 bases; junction bases outside the gene matches: 2. CDR3 length: 13 amino acids. The V gene's germline CDR1 is SEHNR and CDR2 FQNEAQ (reference sequence). The CDR3 reads CASSRSGQETQYF. In nucleotides, the CDR3 is TGTGCCAGCAGCCGTAGCGGGCAAGAGACCCAGTACTTC.

V usage is TRBV25-1 and J usage is TRBJ2-4; 7 nucleotides line up with TRBD1. The V gene end was trimmed by 0 bases and the J gene end by 7 bases; junction bases not matched to a gene: 6. This CDR3 spans 15 amino acids. Germline loops: CDR1 MGHDK, CDR2 SYGVNS. CDR3 coding DNA: TGTGCCAGCAGTGAATATGCCGGACAGGCGAACATTCAGTACTTC. Translated, it gives CASSEYAGQANIQYF.

This chain connects TRBV4-1 to TRBJ2-3; weak D call: TRBD2 (6 bases). This CDR3 has 12 amino acids. V was pared by 4 bases and J by 14 bases, with 16 bases between. Germline V gene sequence: CDR1 MGHRA, CDR2 YSYEKL. The DNA of the CDR3 is TGCGCCAGCAGCCTAGCGACCCGGGGGTGGTATTTT. It codes for CASSLATRGWYF.

This clone came up a few times. The CDR3 sequence: CASSYGGRGSRNEQFF. Here the CDR3 DNA reads TGTGCCAGCAGTTACGGAGGGCGGGGGAGTCGCAATGAGCAGTTCTTC. The chain recombines TRBV6-5 with TRBJ2-1; 7 bases agree with TRBD2. Per germline, CDR1 MNHEY and CDR2 SVGAGI. The CDR3 extends over 16 amino acids. V was clipped by 2 bases and J by 6 bases; unmatched bases: 10.

This rearrangement joins TRBV28 to TRBJ2-7; D possibly corresponds to TRBD1 (6 bases). The CDR3 spans 16 residues. Germline V CDR1 and CDR2: MDHEN, SYDVKM. Trimming pared 2 bases from V and 4 bases from J, leaving 18 bases between. The CDR3 here is CASSLEQGRGRYEQYF. The DNA for the CDR3 is TGTGCCAGCAGTTTAGAACAGGGAAGAGGTCGTTACGAGCAGTACTTC.

The chain has TRBV30 and TRBJ2-7; D perhaps matches TRBD1 (7 bases). The CDR3 has 14 amino acids. CDR1 and CDR2 (germline): GTSNPN, SVGIG (reference sequence). V was cut by 2 bases and J by 7 bases, with 18 bases left in between. The CDR3 is CAWSPGGTSPEQYF. CDR3 DNA sequence: TGTGCCTGGAGTCCAGGGGGGACATCTCCAGAGCAGTACTTC.

CDR3 protein: CASSRMTRAGYTF. The CDR3, as DNA: TGTGCCAGCAGCCGGATGACCAGGGCGGGCTACACCTTC. The V and J genes are TRBV14 and TRBJ1-2; D is perhaps TRBD1 (5 bases). The CDR3 has 13 residues. Trimming pared 4 bases from V and 8 bases from J, leaving 14 bases between. Germline CDR1 reads SGHDN; CDR2 reads FVKESK.

The chain carries TRBV28 and TRBJ1-5, with 8 bases that match TRBD1. CDR1 MDHEN and CDR2 SYDVKM come from the germline V gene. The CDR3 has 15 residues. V lost 6 bases and J lost 7; bases outside the gene matches: 11. The CDR3 DNA reads as TGTGCCAGCAGCCCAGGGGGCGTGGAAGGACAGCCCCAGCATTTT. Translation gives CASSPGGVEGQPQHF.

The rearrangement uses TRBV4-2 and TRBJ2-2; the D gene is possibly TRBD2 (5 bases). Trimming pared 0 bases from V and 4 bases from J, leaving 9 bases between. The CDR3 is 15 amino acids. Germline CDR1 reads LGHNA; CDR2 reads YNFKEQ. CDR3 residues: CASSQDRGSTGELFF. CDR3 in DNA: TGTGCCAGCAGCCAAGATAGAGGGAGCACCGGGGAGCTGTTTTTT.